These 28 T cell receptor beta chains were sequenced from one sample in a study of blood T cell repertoires in COVID-19. TCRdb's copy holds only in-frame clones and misses some; the assay was immunoSEQ multiplex PCR. This table holds roughly 190,000 clones, about 88% found once. Material: PBMCs or T cells enriched from blood (not recorded which). These TCRs come from a woman in her 30s who had recovered from COVID-19.

The chain combines TRBV10-2 with TRBJ1-5; D is perhaps TRBD1 (6 bases). Germline V gene lookup returns CDR1 WSHSY and CDR2 SAAADI. Trimming cost V 6 bases and J 1 base, with 7 bases left between them. The CDR3 extends over 13 amino acids. In DNA, the CDR3 is TGCGCCAGCAGGACAGGAAGCAATCAGCCCCAGCATTTT. Its protein is CASRTGSNQPQHF.

The rearrangement joins TRBV9 to TRBJ2-1, with TRBD2 as a possible D gene (5 bases). With 0 bases removed from V and 5 bases from J, the gap between germline ends came to 18 bases. The CDR3 runs to 17 residues. Germline lookup yields CDR1 SGDLS and CDR2 YYNGEE. The CDR3 protein is CASSVGPYTREHNEQFF. CDR3 in DNA: TGTGCCAGCAGCGTAGGTCCATATACTAGGGAACACAATGAGCAGTTCTTC.

This chain connects TRBV12-3 or TRBV12-4 to TRBJ1-3; the D gene is possibly TRBD1 (5 bases). CDR3 length: 12 residues. V gave up 5 bases and J gave up 8 bases, with 10 bases separating them. CDR3 sequence reads: CASSATRDTIYF. The CDR3 nucleotides read TGTGCCAGCAGTGCGACCAGGGACACCATATATTTT.

This chain connects TRBV6-5 to TRBJ1-4; D may be TRBD1 (5 bases). Trimming removed 3 bases at V and 3 bases at J, with 11 bases between. The CDR3 length is 15 residues. CDR1 is MNHEY, CDR2 SVGAGI, per germline. CDR3 region: CASSYYGASNEKLFF. CDR3 coding DNA: TGTGCCAGCAGTTATTATGGGGCCTCTAATGAAAAACTGTTTTTT.

The chain recombines TRBV4-1 with TRBJ2-1, with TRBD2 as a possible D gene (5 bases). There are 15 residues in the CDR3. In germline, CDR1 is MGHRA, CDR2 YSYEKL. The germline V and J ends were trimmed by 0 bases and 4 bases, with 10 bases remaining between them. CDR3 sequence reads: CASSQDRGQYNEQFF. The CDR3 nucleotides read TGCGCCAGCAGCCAAGATCGAGGGCAGTACAATGAGCAGTTCTTC.

V usage is TRBV19 and J usage is TRBJ2-1, with 10 nucleotides matching TRBD2. With 5 bases clipped from V and 1 base from J, the junction kept 5 bases outside the gene matches. Germline CDR1 is LNHDA and CDR2 is SQIVND (reference sequence). This CDR3 is 16 amino acids long. The CDR3 region has the DNA TGTGCCAGTAGTCGGACTAGCGGACAGTCCTACAATGAGCAGTTCTTC. As protein: CASSRTSGQSYNEQFF.

V and J are TRBV29-1 and TRBJ1-2; weak D call: TRBD1 (6 bases). The CDR3 runs 12 residues. Germline assignment: CDR1 SQVTM and CDR2 ANQGSEA. V shed 8 bases and J shed 6 bases, with 16 bases lying between them. CDR3 bases: TGCAGCTCATCAGGGGTCGACGATGGCTACACCTTC. It is translated as CSSSGVDDGYTF. The full variable domain, completed using reference TRBV29-1 and TRBJ1-2, is SAVISQKPSRDICQRGTSLTIQCQVDSQVTMMFWYRQQPGQSLTLIATANQGSEATYESGFVIDKFPISRPNLTFSTLTVSNMSPEDSSIYLCSSSGVDDGYTFGSGTRLTVV.

Here the CDR3 DNA reads TGTGCCACCAACCCCCTTCAGGGGCAAGACTATGGCTACACCTTC. Translation gives CATNPLQGQDYGYTF. The chain employs TRBV10-3 and TRBJ1-2; weak D call: TRBD1 (6 bases). Trimming took off 10 bases at V and 3 bases at J, with 21 bases between the two ends. In germline, CDR1 is ENHRY, CDR2 SYGVKD. The CDR3 spans 15 residues.

This clone came up once. This sequence joins TRBV28 and TRBJ2-3; TRBD2 matches at 8 bases. The CDR3 runs 14 residues. CDR1 and CDR2 from the germline V gene are MDHEN and SYDVKM. J gave up 5 bases and V 6 bases, and 7 bases lay outside the gene matches. The CDR3 nucleotides are TGTGCCAGCAGCTCGGGAGGGCCGTTAGATACGCAGTATTTT. This codes for CASSSGGPLDTQYF.

This chain connects TRBV6-5 to TRBJ1-3, with a tentative D call TRBD1 (5 bases). V lost 0 bases, J lost 0 bases, and 6 bases lay in between. The CDR3 contains 15 residues. CDR1 MNHEY and CDR2 SVGAGI come from the germline V gene. The CDR3 DNA reads as TGTGCCAGCAGTTACTCCAGGGTCTCTGGAAACACCATATATTTT. Its translation: CASSYSRVSGNTIYF.

V and J are TRBV30 and TRBJ2-1; 13 positions agree with TRBD2. Germline CDR1 GTSNPN, CDR2 SVGIG (reference sequence). J gave up 13 bases and V 2 bases, and 8 bases lay outside the gene matches. CDR3 length: 14 amino acids. CDR3 coding DNA: TGTGCCTGGAGTCCCGGACTAGCGGGGGCCTCCCAGTTCTTC. Its translation: CAWSPGLAGASQFF. Full variable domain (remainder filled in from reference TRBV30 and TRBJ2-1): SQTIHQWPATLVQPVGSPLSLECTVEGTSNPNLYWYRQAAGRGLQLLFYSVGIGQISSEVPQNLSASRPQDRQFILSSKKLLLSDSGFYLCAWSPGLAGASQFFGPGTRLTVL.

The chain uses TRBV7-2 and TRBJ2-3; 14 bases line up with TRBD2. Germline values: CDR1 SGHTA, CDR2 FQGNSA. The CDR3 runs to 18 residues. V lost 1 base to trimming and J lost 4 bases; unmatched junction nucleotides: 7. The CDR3 coding sequence is TGTGCCAGCAGCTTAGTAGAGACTAGCGGGGGGGCAGCAGATACGCAGTATTTT. It yields the protein CASSLVETSGGAADTQYF.

The chain uses TRBV11-3 and TRBJ1-2; the D gene is possibly TRBD1 (5 bases). The V gene's germline CDR1 is SGHNT and CDR2 YENEEA. This CDR3 is built from 13 residues. The V end was cut by 1 base, the J end by 8 bases, with 11 bases between. CDR3 DNA sequence: TGTGCCAGCAGCTTAGGGGGGGGACTCGGCTACACCTTC. The encoded protein is CASSLGGGLGYTF.

This chain uses TRBV27 with TRBJ1-1; unclear D gene. The CDR3 sequence is 11 residues long. The V gene's germline CDR1 is MNHEY and CDR2 SMNVEV (reference sequence). CDR3 loop: CATWGGTEAFF. CDR3 nucleotide sequence: TGTGCTACGTGGGGAGGGACTGAAGCTTTCTTT.

This sequence joins TRBV9 and TRBJ1-1; D unclear. The CDR3 has 12 amino acids. V was pared by 2 bases and J by 6 bases, with 8 bases between. Germline CDR1 is SGDLS and CDR2 is YYNGEE. For the CDR3, the DNA is TGTGCCAGCAGCGTCGAGAGGGCTGAAGCTTTCTTT. Residues: CASSVERAEAFF.

The V call is TRBV14, the J call TRBJ2-5, with TRBD1 matching over 9 bases. J was trimmed by 5 bases and V by 0 bases; bases with no gene match: 7. CDR3 length: 16 amino acids. Germline CDR1 and CDR2: SGHDN and FVKESK. The CDR3 DNA reads as TGTGCCAGCAGCCAAGAGGGGACAGGGAAGCGGGAGACCCAGTACTTC. This gives the protein CASSQEGTGKRETQYF. The full variable domain, completed using reference TRBV14 and TRBJ2-5, is EAGVTQFPSHSVIEKGQTVTLRCDPISGHDNLYWYRRVMGKEIKFLLHFVKESKQDESGMPNNRFLAERTGGTYSTLKVQPAELEDSGVYFCASSQEGTGKRETQYFGPGTRLLVL.

The gene calls are TRBV18 and TRBJ1-6; D ambiguous. CDR3 length: 15 amino acids. CDR1 KGHSH and CDR2 LQKENI come from the germline V gene. Trimming cost V 6 bases and J 0 bases, with 9 bases left between them. The CDR3 protein is CASSLESSYNSPLHF. CDR3 nucleotide sequence: TGTGCCAGCTCCCTGGAGAGCTCCTATAATTCACCCCTCCACTTT.

The rearrangement joins TRBV18 to TRBJ1-3; 7 bases are a match to TRBD1. Per germline, CDR1 KGHSH and CDR2 LQKENI. This CDR3 is built from 15 residues. J gave up 4 bases and V 2 bases, and 5 bases lay outside the gene matches. The CDR3 protein is CASSPIEDRGNTIYF. The CDR3 region has the DNA TGTGCCAGCTCACCAATCGAGGACAGGGGAAACACCATATATTTT.

The V call is TRBV30, the J call TRBJ1-6, with D unresolved. CDR3 size: 15 residues. V was clipped by 4 bases and J by 0 bases, with 10 bases between them. Germline assignment: CDR1 GTSNPN and CDR2 SVGIG (reference sequence). CDR3 loop: CAWTAESSYNSPLHF. In nucleotides, the CDR3 is TGTGCCTGGACCGCTGAGAGCTCCTATAATTCACCCCTCCACTTT.

This sequence joins TRBV7-8 and TRBJ2-1; no reliable D call. V was pared by 0 bases and J by 2 bases, with 11 bases between. This CDR3 has 16 amino acids. CDR1 SGHVS and CDR2 FQNEAQ come from the germline V gene. This CDR3 reads CASSLALKLTYNEQFF. The CDR3 coding sequence is TGTGCCAGCAGCTTAGCTTTGAAGCTTACCTACAATGAGCAGTTCTTC. Filled out from reference TRBV7-8 and TRBJ2-1, the complete variable domain reads GAGVSQSPRYKVAKRGQDVALRCDPISGHVSLFWYQQALGQGPEFLTYFQNEAQLDKSGLPSDRFFAERPEGSVSTLKIQRTQQEDSAVYLCASSLALKLTYNEQFFGPGTRLTVL.

A few counts support this clone. This chain links TRBV19 with TRBJ2-5; 7 nucleotides line up with TRBD2. V was pared by 5 bases and J by 5 bases, with 8 bases of the junction left unmatched. Germline V gene lookup returns CDR1 LNHDA and CDR2 SQIVND (reference sequence). The CDR3 length is 14 residues. As DNA, the CDR3 is TGTGCCAGTAGTGGAGCGGGGCCCAGGGAGACCCAGTACTTC. Residues: CASSGAGPRETQYF.

This rearrangement joins TRBV11-2 to TRBJ2-3; D might be TRBD2 (5 bases). Trimming cost V 5 bases and J 4 bases, with 13 bases left between them. The CDR3 spans 14 residues. The germline V gene has CDR1 SGHAT and CDR2 FQNNGV. CDR3 region: CASSRGSSADTQYF. The DNA of the CDR3 is TGTGCCAGCAGCCGGGGTTCATCCGCAGATACGCAGTATTTT.

The rearrangement links TRBV5-4 to TRBJ1-3; 7 positions agree with TRBD1. V lost 2 bases to trimming and J lost 8 bases; unmatched junction nucleotides: 7. Per germline, CDR1 SGHNT and CDR2 YYREEE (reference sequence). The CDR3 is made up of 14 amino acids. CDR3 protein: CASSLTGAGDTIYF. CDR3 sequence (DNA): TGTGCCAGCAGCTTAACAGGGGCCGGTGACACCATATATTTT.

V gene TRBV2 combines with J gene TRBJ1-6; D is ambiguous. This CDR3 is 12 amino acids long. Trimming shortened V by 6 bases and J by 6 bases, and 6 bases separated the two germline ends. Looked up from germline, CDR1 is SNHLY and CDR2 is FYNNEI. The chain's CDR3 is CASRRTNSPLHF. CDR3 DNA: TGTGCCAGCAGGCGAACTAATTCACCCCTCCACTTT.

The chain's CDR3 is CASSFEGYGSPLHF. CDR3 DNA: TGTGCCAGCAGTTTTGAGGGTTACGGTTCACCCCTCCACTTT. The V and J genes are TRBV28 and TRBJ1-6; D is uncertain. Trimming shortened V by 3 bases and J by 9 bases, and 12 bases separated the two germline ends. Germline loops: CDR1 MDHEN, CDR2 SYDVKM. The CDR3 spans 14 residues.

The chain couples TRBV24-1 to TRBJ2-6; 9 bases map to TRBD1. CDR1 is KGHDR, CDR2 SFDVKD, per germline. V lost 4 bases, J lost 3 bases, and 6 bases stayed unmatched. This CDR3 spans 17 amino acids. CDR3 sequence (DNA): TGTGCCACCAGTGACGAGAACAGGGGGCATGGGGCCAACGTCCTGACTTTC. Amino acid sequence: CATSDENRGHGANVLTF.

This clone was observed a handful of times. The rearrangement links TRBV24-1 to TRBJ1-2; D perhaps matches TRBD1 (5 bases). V gave up 8 bases and J gave up 2 bases, with 11 bases separating them. This CDR3 is built from 13 residues. Germline CDR1 KGHDR, CDR2 SFDVKD. CDR3 amino acids: CATTSGENYGYTF. CDR3 bases: TGTGCCACCACTTCGGGGGAAAACTATGGCTACACCTTC.

The V and J genes are TRBV7-8 and TRBJ2-7; TRBD2 agrees at 7 bases. The CDR3 spans 13 residues. V gave up 6 bases and J gave up 3 bases; unmatched junction bases: 5. Looked up from germline, CDR1 is SGHVS and CDR2 is FQNEAQ. CDR3 loop: CASRPGGYYEQYF. The CDR3 nucleotides are TGTGCCAGCAGGCCGGGGGGTTACTACGAGCAGTACTTC.